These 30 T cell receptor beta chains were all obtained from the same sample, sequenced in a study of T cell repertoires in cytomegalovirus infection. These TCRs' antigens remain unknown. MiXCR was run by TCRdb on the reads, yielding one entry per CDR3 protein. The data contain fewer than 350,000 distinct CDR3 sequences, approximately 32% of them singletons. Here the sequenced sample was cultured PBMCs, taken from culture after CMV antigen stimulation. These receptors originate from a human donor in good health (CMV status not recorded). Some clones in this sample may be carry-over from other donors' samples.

DNA for the CDR3: TGTGCCAGAATAATGGGCGGGACAGGACAGACCTATGGCTACACCTTC. It translates to CARIMGGTGQTYGYTF. The chain joins TRBV6-5 to TRBJ1-2; 8 bases are a match to TRBD1. CDR3 size: 16 residues. Looked up from germline, CDR1 is MNHEY and CDR2 is SVGAGI. The V gene end was trimmed by 9 bases and the J gene end by 4 bases; junction bases not matched to a gene: 16.

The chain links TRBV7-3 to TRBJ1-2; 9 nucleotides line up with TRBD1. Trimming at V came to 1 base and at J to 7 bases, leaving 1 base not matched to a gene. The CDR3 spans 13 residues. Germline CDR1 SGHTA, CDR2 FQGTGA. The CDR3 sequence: CASSLRTGAGYTF. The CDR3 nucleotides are TGTGCCAGCAGCTTAAGGACAGGGGCTGGCTACACCTTC.

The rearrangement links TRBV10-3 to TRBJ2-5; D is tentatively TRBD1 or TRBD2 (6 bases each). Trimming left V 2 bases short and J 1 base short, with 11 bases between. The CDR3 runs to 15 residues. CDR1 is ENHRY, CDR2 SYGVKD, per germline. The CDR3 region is CAISERGGGQETQYF. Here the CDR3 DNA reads TGTGCCATCAGTGAGAGAGGGGGAGGCCAAGAGACCCAGTACTTC.

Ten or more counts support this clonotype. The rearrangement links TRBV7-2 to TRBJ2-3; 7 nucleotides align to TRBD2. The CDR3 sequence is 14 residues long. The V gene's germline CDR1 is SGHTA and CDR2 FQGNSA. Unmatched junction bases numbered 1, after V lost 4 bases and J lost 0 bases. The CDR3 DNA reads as TGTGCCAGCAGCTGGGGACTAAGCACAGATACGCAGTATTTT. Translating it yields CASSWGLSTDTQYF.

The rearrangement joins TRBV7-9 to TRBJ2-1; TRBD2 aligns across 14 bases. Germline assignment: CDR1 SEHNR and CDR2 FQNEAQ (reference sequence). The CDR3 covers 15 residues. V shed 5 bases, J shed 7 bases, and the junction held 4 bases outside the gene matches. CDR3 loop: CASSGTSGRSNEQFF. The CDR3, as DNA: TGTGCCAGCAGCGGGACTAGCGGGAGAAGTAATGAGCAGTTCTTC.

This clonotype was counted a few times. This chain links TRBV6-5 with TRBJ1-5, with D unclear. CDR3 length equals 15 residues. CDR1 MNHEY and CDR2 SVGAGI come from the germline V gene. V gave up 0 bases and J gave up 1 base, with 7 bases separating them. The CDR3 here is CASSYSEGSNQPQHF. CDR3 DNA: TGTGCCAGCAGTTACTCCGAAGGGAGCAATCAGCCCCAGCATTTT.

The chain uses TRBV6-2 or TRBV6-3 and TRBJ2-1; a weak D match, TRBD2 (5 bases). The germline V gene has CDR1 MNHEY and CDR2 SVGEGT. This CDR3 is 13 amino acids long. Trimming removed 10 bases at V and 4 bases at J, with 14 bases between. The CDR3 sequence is CATFGSFYNEQFF. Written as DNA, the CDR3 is TGTGCCACCTTTGGGAGTTTTTACAATGAGCAGTTCTTC.

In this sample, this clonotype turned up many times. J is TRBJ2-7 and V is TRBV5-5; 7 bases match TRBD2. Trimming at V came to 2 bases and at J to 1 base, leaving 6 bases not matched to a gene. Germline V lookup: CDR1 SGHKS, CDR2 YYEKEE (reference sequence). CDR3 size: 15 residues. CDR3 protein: CASSLAGLASYEQYF. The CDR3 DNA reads TGTGCCAGCAGCTTAGCGGGACTCGCATCCTACGAGCAGTACTTC.

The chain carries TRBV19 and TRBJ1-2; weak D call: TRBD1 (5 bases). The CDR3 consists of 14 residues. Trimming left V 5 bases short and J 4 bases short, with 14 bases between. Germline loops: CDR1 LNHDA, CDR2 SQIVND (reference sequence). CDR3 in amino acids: CASSFGGGSYGYTF. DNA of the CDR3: TGTGCCAGTAGTTTTGGGGGAGGATCCTATGGCTACACCTTC.

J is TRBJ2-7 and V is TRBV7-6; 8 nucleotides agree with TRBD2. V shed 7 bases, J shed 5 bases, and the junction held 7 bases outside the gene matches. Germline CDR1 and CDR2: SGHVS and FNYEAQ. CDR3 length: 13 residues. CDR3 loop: CASNHGGEDEQYF. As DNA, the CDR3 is TGTGCCAGCAACCACGGGGGGGAGGACGAGCAGTACTTC. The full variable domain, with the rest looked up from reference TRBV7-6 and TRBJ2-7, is GAGVSQSPRYKVTKRGQDVALRCDPISGHVSLYWYRQALGQGPEFLTYFNYEAQQDKSGLPNDRFSAERPEGSISTLTIQRTEQRDSAMYRCASNHGGEDEQYFGPGTRLTVT.

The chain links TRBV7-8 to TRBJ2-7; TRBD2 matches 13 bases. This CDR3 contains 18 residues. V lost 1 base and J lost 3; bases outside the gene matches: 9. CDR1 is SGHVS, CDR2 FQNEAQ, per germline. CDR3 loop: CASSLVRLAGGTDYEQYF. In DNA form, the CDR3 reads TGTGCCAGCAGCTTAGTAAGACTAGCGGGAGGAACGGACTACGAGCAGTACTTC. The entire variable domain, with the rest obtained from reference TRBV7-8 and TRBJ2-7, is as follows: GAGVSQSPRYKVAKRGQDVALRCDPISGHVSLFWYQQALGQGPEFLTYFQNEAQLDKSGLPSDRFFAERPEGSVSTLKIQRTQQEDSAVYLCASSLVRLAGGTDYEQYFGPGTRLTVT.

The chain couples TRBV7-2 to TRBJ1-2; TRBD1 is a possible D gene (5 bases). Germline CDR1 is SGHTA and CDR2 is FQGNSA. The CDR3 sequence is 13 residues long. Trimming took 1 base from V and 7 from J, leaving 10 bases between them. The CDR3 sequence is CASSLVGAFGYTF. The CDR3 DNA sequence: TGTGCCAGCAGCTTAGTAGGGGCGTTTGGCTACACCTTC.

CDR3 amino acids: CSAFGGGHEQYF. The CDR3 bases are TGCAGCGCCTTTGGGGGCGGCCACGAGCAGTACTTC. The rearrangement joins TRBV29-1 to TRBJ2-7; D perhaps matches TRBD1 (6 bases). The CDR3 runs to 12 residues. Germline V gene sequence: CDR1 SQVTM, CDR2 ANQGSEA. Trimming stripped 7 bases from V and 5 bases from J, with 15 bases between.

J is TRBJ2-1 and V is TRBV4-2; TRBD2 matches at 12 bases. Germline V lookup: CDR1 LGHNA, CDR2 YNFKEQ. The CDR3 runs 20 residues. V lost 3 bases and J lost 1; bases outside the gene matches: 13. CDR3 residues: CASSHLRASGRAQSYNEQFF. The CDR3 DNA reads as TGTGCCAGCAGCCACTTGCGGGCTAGCGGGAGGGCCCAGTCCTACAATGAGCAGTTCTTC.

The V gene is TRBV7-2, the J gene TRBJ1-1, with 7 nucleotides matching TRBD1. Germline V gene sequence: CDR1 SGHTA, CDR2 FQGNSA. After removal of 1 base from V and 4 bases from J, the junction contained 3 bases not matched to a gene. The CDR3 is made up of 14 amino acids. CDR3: CASSLESGGTEAFF. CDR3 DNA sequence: TGTGCCAGCAGCTTAGAATCAGGGGGCACTGAAGCTTTCTTT. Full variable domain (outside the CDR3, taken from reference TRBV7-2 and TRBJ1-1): GAGVSQSPSNKVTEKGKDVELRCDPISGHTALYWYRQSLGQGLEFLIYFQGNSAPDKSGLPSDRFSAERTGGSVSTLTIQRTQQEDSAVYLCASSLESGGTEAFFGQGTRLTVV.

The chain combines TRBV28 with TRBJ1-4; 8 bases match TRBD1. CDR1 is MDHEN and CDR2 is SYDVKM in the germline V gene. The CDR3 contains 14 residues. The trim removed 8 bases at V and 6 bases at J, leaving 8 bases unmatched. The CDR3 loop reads CASGRTGTHEKLFF. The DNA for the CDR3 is TGTGCCAGCGGGCGGACAGGGACTCATGAAAAACTGTTTTTT.

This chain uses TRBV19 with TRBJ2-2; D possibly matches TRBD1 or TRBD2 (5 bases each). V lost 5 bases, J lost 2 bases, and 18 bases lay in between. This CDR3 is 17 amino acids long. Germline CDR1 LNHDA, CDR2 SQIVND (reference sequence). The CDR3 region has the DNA TGTGCCAGTAGTCTCTCCGGGACGCGCTTTAACACCGGGGAGCTGTTTTTT. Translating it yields CASSLSGTRFNTGELFF.

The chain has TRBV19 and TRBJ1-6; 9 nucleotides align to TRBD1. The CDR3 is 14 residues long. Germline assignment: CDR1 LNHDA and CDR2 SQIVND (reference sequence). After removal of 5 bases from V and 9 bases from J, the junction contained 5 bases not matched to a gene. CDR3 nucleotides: TGTGCCAGTAGTGTACAGGGGGCGCGTTCACCCCTCCACTTT. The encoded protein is CASSVQGARSPLHF.

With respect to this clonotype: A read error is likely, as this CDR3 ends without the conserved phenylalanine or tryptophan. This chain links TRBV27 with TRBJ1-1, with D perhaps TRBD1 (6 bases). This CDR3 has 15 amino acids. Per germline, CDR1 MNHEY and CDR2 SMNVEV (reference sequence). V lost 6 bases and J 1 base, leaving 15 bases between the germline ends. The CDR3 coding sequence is TGTGCCAGCAGCCTCTTGACAGGACAGAACACTGAAGCTTTCCTT. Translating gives CASSLLTGQNTEAFL.

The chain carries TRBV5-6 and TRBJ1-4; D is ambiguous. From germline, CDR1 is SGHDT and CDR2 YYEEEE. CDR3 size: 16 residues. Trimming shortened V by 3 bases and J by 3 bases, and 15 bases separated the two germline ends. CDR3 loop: CASSWAPGVSNEKLFF. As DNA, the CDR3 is TGTGCCAGCAGCTGGGCCCCCGGGGTATCTAATGAAAAACTGTTTTTT.

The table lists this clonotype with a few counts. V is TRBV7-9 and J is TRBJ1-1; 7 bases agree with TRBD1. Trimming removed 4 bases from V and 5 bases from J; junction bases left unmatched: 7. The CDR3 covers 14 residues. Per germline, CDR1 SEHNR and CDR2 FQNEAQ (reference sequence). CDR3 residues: CASSSPTGLTEAFF. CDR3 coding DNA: TGTGCCAGCAGCTCCCCGACAGGGTTGACTGAAGCTTTCTTT. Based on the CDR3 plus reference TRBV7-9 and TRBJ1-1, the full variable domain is DTGVSQNPRHKITKRGQNVTFRCDPISEHNRLYWYRQTLGQGPEFLTYFQNEAQLEKSRLLSDRFSAERPKGSFSTLEIQRTEQGDSAMYLCASSSPTGLTEAFFGQGTRLTVV.

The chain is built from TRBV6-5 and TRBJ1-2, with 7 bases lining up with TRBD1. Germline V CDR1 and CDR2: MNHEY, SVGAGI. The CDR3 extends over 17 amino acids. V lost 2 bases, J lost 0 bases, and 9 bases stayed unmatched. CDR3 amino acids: CASSYLDRDVANYGYTF. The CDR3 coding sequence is TGTGCCAGCAGTTACCTTGACAGGGACGTGGCTAACTATGGCTACACCTTC.

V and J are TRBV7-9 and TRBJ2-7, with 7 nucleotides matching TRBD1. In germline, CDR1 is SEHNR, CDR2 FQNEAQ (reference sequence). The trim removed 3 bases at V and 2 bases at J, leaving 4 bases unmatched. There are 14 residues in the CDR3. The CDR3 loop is CASSFRDRAYEQYF. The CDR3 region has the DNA TGTGCCAGCAGCTTCCGGGACAGAGCCTACGAGCAGTACTTC.

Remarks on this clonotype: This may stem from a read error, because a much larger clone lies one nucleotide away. CDR3 amino acids: CASSFSTAQGSYNEQFF. CDR3 DNA: TGTGCCAGCAGCTTCTCGACGGCCCAAGGGTCCTACAATGAGCAGTTCTTC. The chain has TRBV7-8 and TRBJ2-1; D is undetermined. The CDR3 sequence is 17 residues long. The V end lost 3 bases, the J end lost 1 base, and 16 bases lay between the germline ends. Germline assignment: CDR1 SGHVS and CDR2 FQNEAQ.

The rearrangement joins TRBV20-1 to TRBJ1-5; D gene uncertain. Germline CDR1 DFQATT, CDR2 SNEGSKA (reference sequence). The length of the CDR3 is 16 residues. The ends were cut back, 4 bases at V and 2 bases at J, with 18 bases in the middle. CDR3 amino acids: CSATRGGLGGNQPQHF. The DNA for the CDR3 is TGCAGTGCTACCCGAGGCGGGTTGGGTGGCAATCAGCCCCAGCATTTT.

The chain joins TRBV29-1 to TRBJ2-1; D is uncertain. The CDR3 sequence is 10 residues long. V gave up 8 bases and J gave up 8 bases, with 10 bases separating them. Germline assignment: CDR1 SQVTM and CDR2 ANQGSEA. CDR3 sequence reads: CSTLSDEQFF. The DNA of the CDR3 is TGCAGCACCCTATCGGATGAGCAGTTCTTC.

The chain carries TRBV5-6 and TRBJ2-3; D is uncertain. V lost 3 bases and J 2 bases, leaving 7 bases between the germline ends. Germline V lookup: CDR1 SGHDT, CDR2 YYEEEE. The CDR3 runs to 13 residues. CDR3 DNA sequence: TGTGCCAGCAGCTCTCCCATCACAGATACGCAGTATTTT. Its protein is CASSSPITDTQYF.

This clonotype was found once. As DNA, the CDR3 is TGTGCCAGCAGCCATTCTTCAGGCAGGGGTAACGGGGAGCTGTTTTTT. Protein: CASSHSSGRGNGELFF. The gene calls are TRBV3-1 and TRBJ2-2; tentatively, D is TRBD1 (6 bases). The CDR3 has 16 residues. Trimming removed 3 bases from V and 7 bases from J, with 18 bases in between. Germline CDR1 reads LGHDT; CDR2 reads YNNKEL (reference sequence).

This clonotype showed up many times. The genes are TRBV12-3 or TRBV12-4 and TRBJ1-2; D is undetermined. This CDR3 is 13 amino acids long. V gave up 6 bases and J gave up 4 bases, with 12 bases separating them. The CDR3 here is CASRPSGGYGYTF. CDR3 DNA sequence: TGTGCCAGCAGACCCAGCGGCGGCTATGGCTACACCTTC.

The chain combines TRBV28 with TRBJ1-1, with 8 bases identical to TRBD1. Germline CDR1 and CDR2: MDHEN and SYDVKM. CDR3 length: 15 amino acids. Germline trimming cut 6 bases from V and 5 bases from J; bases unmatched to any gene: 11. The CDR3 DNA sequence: TGTGCCAGCAGGCGGACAGGGAACGGGCTTACTGAAGCTTTCTTT. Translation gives CASRRTGNGLTEAFF.